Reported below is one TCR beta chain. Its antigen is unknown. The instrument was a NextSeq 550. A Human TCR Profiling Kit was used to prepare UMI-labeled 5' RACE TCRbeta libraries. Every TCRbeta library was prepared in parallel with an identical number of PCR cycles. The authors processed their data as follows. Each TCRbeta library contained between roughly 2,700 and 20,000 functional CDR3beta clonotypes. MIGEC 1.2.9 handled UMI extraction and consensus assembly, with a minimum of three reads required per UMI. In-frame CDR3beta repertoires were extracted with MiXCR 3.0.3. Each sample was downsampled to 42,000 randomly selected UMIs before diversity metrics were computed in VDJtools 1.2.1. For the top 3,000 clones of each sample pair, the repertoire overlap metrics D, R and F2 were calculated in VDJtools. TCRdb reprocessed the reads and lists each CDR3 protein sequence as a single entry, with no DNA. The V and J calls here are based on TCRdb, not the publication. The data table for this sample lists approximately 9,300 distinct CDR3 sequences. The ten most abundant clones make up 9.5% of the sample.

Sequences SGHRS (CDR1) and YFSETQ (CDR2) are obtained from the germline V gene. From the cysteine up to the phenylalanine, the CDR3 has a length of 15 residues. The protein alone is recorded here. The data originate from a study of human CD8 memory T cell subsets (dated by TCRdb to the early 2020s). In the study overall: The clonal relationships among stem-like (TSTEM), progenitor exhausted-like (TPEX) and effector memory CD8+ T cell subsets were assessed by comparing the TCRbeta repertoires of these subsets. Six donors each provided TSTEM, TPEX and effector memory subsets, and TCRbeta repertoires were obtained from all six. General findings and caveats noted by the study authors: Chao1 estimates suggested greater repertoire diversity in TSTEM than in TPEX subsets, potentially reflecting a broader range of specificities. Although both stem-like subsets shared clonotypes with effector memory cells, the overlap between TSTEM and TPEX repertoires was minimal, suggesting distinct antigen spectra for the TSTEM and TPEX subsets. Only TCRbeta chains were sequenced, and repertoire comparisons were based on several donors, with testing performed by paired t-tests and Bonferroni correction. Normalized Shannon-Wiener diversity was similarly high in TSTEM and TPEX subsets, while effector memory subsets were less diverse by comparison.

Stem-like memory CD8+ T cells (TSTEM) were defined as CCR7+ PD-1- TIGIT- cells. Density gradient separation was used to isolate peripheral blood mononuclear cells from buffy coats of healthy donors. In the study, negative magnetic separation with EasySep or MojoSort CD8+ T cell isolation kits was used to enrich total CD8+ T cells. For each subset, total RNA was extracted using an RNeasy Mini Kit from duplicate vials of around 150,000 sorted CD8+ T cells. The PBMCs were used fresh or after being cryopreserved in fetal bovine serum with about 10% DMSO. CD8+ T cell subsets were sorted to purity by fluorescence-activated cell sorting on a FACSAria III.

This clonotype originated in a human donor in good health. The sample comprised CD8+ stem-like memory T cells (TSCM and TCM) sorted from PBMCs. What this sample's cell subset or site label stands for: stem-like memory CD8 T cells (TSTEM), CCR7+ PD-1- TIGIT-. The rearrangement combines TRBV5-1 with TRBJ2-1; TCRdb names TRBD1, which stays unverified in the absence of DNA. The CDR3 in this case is CASTLWGGGVNEQFF. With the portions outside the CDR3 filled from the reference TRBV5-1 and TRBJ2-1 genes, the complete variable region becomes KAGVTQTPRYLIKTRGQQVTLSCSPISGHRSVSWYQQTPGQGLQFLFEYFSETQRNKGNFPGRFSGRQFSNSRSEMNVSTLELGDSALYLCASTLWGGGVNEQFFGPGTRLTVL.